Below, 27 T cell receptor beta chains from the same sample are listed, as sequenced in a study of blood T cell repertoires in COVID-19 (dated by TCRdb to 2018 to 2021). Receptors were amplified or captured by the immunoSEQ multiplex PCR assay. TCRdb carries this immuneACCESS record with in-frame sequences only. Its versions omit some clonotypes, under half of them owing to an unresolved V gene in the studies checked, with the rest unexplained. The sample table lists 20,000 to 30,000 clones, around 94% of them with a count of one. The ten largest clones take up roughly 7.4% of the sample. The sequencing sample was made of peripheral blood. These receptors were taken from a human donor in a cohort sampled during active COVID-19.

V gene TRBV28 combines with J gene TRBJ1-5; 9 bases match TRBD1. Per the germline V gene, CDR1 is MDHEN and CDR2 is SYDVKM. This CDR3 is built from 17 residues. V trimming: 1 base; J trimming: 7 bases; junction bases outside the gene matches: 11. CDR3: CASSLLGGTGMSQPQHF. In nucleotides, the CDR3 is TGTGCCAGCAGTTTATTAGGGGGGACAGGGATGTCCCAGCCCCAGCATTTT.

This clone has a handful of counts. V and J are TRBV6-6 and TRBJ1-6; possible D gene TRBD1, 6 bases. The CDR3 is 15 amino acids. V was clipped by 0 bases and J by 7 bases, with 10 bases between them. Germline V gene sequence: CDR1 MNHNY, CDR2 SVGAGI (reference sequence). In nucleotides, the CDR3 is TGTGCCAGCAGTTACTCGGCAGGGGAGAATTCACCCCTCCACTTT. Translation gives CASSYSAGENSPLHF.

This chain uses TRBV19 with TRBJ2-3, with D tentatively TRBD2 (6 bases). Trimming left V 3 bases short and J 2 bases short, with 9 bases between. Per germline, CDR1 LNHDA and CDR2 SQIVND (reference sequence). There are 14 residues in the CDR3. The DNA of the CDR3 is TGTGCCAGTAGTATGTGGGGGGACACAGATACGCAGTATTTT. Its translation: CASSMWGDTDTQYF.

The chain employs TRBV5-1 and TRBJ2-6; 7 bases agree with TRBD1. Germline V lookup: CDR1 SGHRS, CDR2 YFSETQ. Trimming at V came to 2 bases and at J to 2 bases, leaving 1 base not matched to a gene. The CDR3 extends over 15 amino acids. The CDR3 protein is CASSLTGAGANVLTF. The CDR3, as DNA: TGCGCCAGCAGCTTAACAGGGGCTGGGGCCAACGTCCTGACTTTC.

The gene calls are TRBV12-3 or TRBV12-4 and TRBJ2-7; 7 bases fit TRBD1. The V gene end was trimmed by 5 bases and the J gene end by 7 bases; junction bases not matched to a gene: 8. The CDR3 is made up of 13 amino acids. CDR3 sequence reads: CASSIPGQLEQYF. The CDR3, as DNA: TGTGCCAGCAGTATTCCGGGACAGCTGGAGCAGTACTTC.

The chain joins TRBV28 to TRBJ1-1, with TRBD1 identical over 12 bases. V dropped 6 bases and J dropped 1; count of bases not matched to a gene: 12. From germline, CDR1 is MDHEN and CDR2 SYDVKM. The CDR3 is 18 amino acids. The CDR3 DNA is TGTGCCAGCAGCTTGCCCGGGACAGGGGGCGCTTGGAACACTGAAGCTTTCTTT. Amino acids: CASSLPGTGGAWNTEAFF.

This clone was observed once. V is TRBV27 and J is TRBJ2-2; TRBD1 is a possible D gene (6 bases). Germline values: CDR1 MNHEY, CDR2 SMNVEV (reference sequence). The CDR3 has 16 amino acids. The V gene lost 4 bases and the J gene lost 3 bases, with 15 bases spanning the gap. The DNA of the CDR3 is TGTGCCAGCAGTTATATACAGGGATCCTACACCGGGGAGCTGTTTTTT. Its protein is CASSYIQGSYTGELFF.

The chain employs TRBV28 and TRBJ2-1, with 13 nucleotides matching TRBD2. With V trimmed by 6 bases and J by 9 bases, 5 bases remained unmatched. The germline V gene encodes CDR1 MDHEN and CDR2 SYDVKM. This CDR3 has 14 amino acids. CDR3 residues: CASRTSGRSGEQFF. For the CDR3, the DNA is TGTGCCAGCAGGACTAGCGGGAGGTCGGGTGAGCAGTTCTTC.

This clone is a singleton in its sample. The chain uses TRBV19 and TRBJ1-6; the D gene is possibly TRBD1 (5 bases). Trimming shortened V by 5 bases and J by 3 bases, and 14 bases separated the two germline ends. Germline V gene data show CDR1 as LNHDA and CDR2 as SQIVND (reference sequence). This CDR3 contains 16 residues. CDR3 amino acids: CASSATELLYNSPLHF. CDR3 DNA: TGTGCCAGTAGTGCGACAGAACTGCTCTATAATTCACCCCTCCACTTT. The full variable domain, rest sourced from reference TRBV19 and TRBJ1-6, is DGGITQSPKYLFRKEGQNVTLSCEQNLNHDAMYWYRQDPGQGLRLIYYSQIVNDFQKGDIAEGYSVSREKKESFPLTVTSAQKNPTAFYLCASSATELLYNSPLHFGNGTRLTVT.

This sequence joins TRBV20-1 and TRBJ1-6; 7 bases agree with TRBD1. V trimming: 3 bases; J trimming: 6 bases; junction bases outside the gene matches: 8. Per the germline V gene, CDR1 is DFQATT and CDR2 is SNEGSKA (reference sequence). This CDR3 is built from 15 residues. The CDR3 here is CSASLGGTVNSPLHF. The CDR3 nucleotides read TGCAGTGCTAGTCTAGGTGGGACAGTTAATTCACCCCTCCACTTT.

The CDR3 loop is CSVDDRGRGGYTF. The DNA of the CDR3 is TGCAGCGTAGACGACAGGGGGCGCGGAGGCTACACCTTC. The J gene is TRBJ1-2, the V gene TRBV29-1, with TRBD1 identical over 10 bases. CDR1 is SQVTM, CDR2 ANQGSEA, per germline. V was pared by 6 bases and J by 8 bases, with 9 bases of the junction left unmatched. The CDR3 extends over 13 amino acids.

The V and J genes are TRBV6-5 and TRBJ1-2, with 9 bases fitting TRBD1. The CDR3 spans 15 residues. Germline V lookup: CDR1 MNHEY, CDR2 SVGAGI. J lost 5 bases, V lost 2 bases, and 6 bases had no gene match. In DNA form, the CDR3 reads TGTGCCAGCAGTTACGGGACAGGGCGGGAGTATGGCTACACCTTC. Translated: CASSYGTGREYGYTF.

The J gene is TRBJ2-3, the V gene TRBV27, with D perhaps matching TRBD1 (6 bases). Trimming pared 7 bases from V and 0 bases from J, leaving 14 bases between. Germline CDR1 reads MNHEY; CDR2 reads SMNVEV (reference sequence). This CDR3 has 15 amino acids. The CDR3 coding sequence is TGTGCCAGCACCCTCCGTGGGACAAGCACAGATACGCAGTATTTT. Protein sequence: CASTLRGTSTDTQYF.

CDR3 sequence: CASSPGLAGVDEQYF. In DNA form, the CDR3 reads TGTGCCAGCAGTCCGGGACTAGCGGGAGTCGACGAGCAGTACTTC. The chain is built from TRBV28 and TRBJ2-7; 14 bases map to TRBD2. The CDR3 is 15 amino acids. Germline lookup yields CDR1 MDHEN and CDR2 SYDVKM. With V trimmed by 5 bases and J by 5 bases, 5 bases remained unmatched.

V usage is TRBV7-9 and J usage is TRBJ2-7, with TRBD1 identical over 8 bases. The CDR3 is 14 amino acids. With 5 bases clipped from V and 5 bases from J, the junction kept 8 bases outside the gene matches. Germline CDR1 reads SEHNR; CDR2 reads FQNEAQ (reference sequence). The chain's CDR3 is CASSLGQGRNEQYF. DNA for the CDR3: TGTGCCAGCAGCCTTGGACAGGGACGGAACGAGCAGTACTTC. The full variable domain, in which reference TRBV7-9 and TRBJ2-7 provide the parts outside the CDR3, is DTGVSQNPRHKITKRGQNVTFRCDPISEHNRLYWYRQTLGQGPEFLTYFQNEAQLEKSRLLSDRFSAERPKGSFSTLEIQRTEQGDSAMYLCASSLGQGRNEQYFGPGTRLTVT.

The chain recombines TRBV7-9 with TRBJ2-2; D gene uncertain. The germline CDR1 and CDR2 sequences are SEHNR and FQNEAQ (reference sequence). The CDR3 sequence is 11 residues long. The germline V and J ends were trimmed by 5 bases and 6 bases, with 4 bases remaining between them. The CDR3 spells CASSPSGELFF. CDR3 sequence (DNA): TGTGCCAGCAGCCCTTCCGGGGAGCTGTTTTTT.

The V gene is TRBV7-9, the J gene TRBJ2-4; the match to TRBD1 covers 8 bases. The V segment lost 1 base and the J segment 4 bases; nucleotides outside the gene matches: 0. The CDR3 is 14 residues long. Germline V gene data show CDR1 as SEHNR and CDR2 as FQNEAQ (reference sequence). The CDR3 reads CASSLGQGKNIQYF. CDR3 coding DNA: TGTGCCAGCAGCTTAGGACAGGGGAAAAACATTCAGTACTTC.

The CDR3 DNA reads as TGTGCCAGCAGACGAACTAGCGGGAGTTCCTACGAGCAGTACTTC. Residues: CASRRTSGSSYEQYF. The genes are TRBV28 and TRBJ2-7, with TRBD2 matching over 11 bases. J gave up 1 base and V 6 bases, and 5 bases lay outside the gene matches. Germline CDR1 and CDR2: MDHEN and SYDVKM. This CDR3 is built from 15 residues.

This clone was detected only once. The rearrangement joins TRBV18 to TRBJ2-7; D not certain. The V end was cut by 2 bases, the J end by 2 bases, with 7 bases between. The CDR3 has 13 residues. Germline-derived CDR1 and CDR2 are KGHSH and LQKENI. The CDR3 DNA is TGTGCCAGCTCACCAGCGGTAACCTACGAGCAGTACTTC. It translates to CASSPAVTYEQYF.

This rearrangement joins TRBV6-1 to TRBJ2-3, with D uncertain. Trimming removed 2 bases at V and 3 bases at J, with 9 bases between. This CDR3 has 14 amino acids. The germline V gene encodes CDR1 MNHNS and CDR2 SASEGT. The CDR3 DNA follows: TGTGCCAGCAGTGAACCGAGACAAACAGATACGCAGTATTTT. The encoded protein is CASSEPRQTDTQYF.

The chain recombines TRBV7-6 with TRBJ1-4, with a possible D match to TRBD1 (5 bases). This CDR3 contains 17 residues. The V end was cut by 5 bases, the J end by 0 bases, with 16 bases between. From germline, CDR1 is SGHVS and CDR2 FNYEAQ. The CDR3 spells CASSLTGVGATNEKLFF. The CDR3 coding sequence is TGTGCCAGCAGCCTTACAGGAGTAGGGGCAACTAATGAAAAACTGTTTTTT.

The chain couples TRBV11-3 to TRBJ2-5; TRBD2 matches 9 bases. V gave up 7 bases and J gave up 3 bases; unmatched junction bases: 3. Germline V gene data show CDR1 as SGHNT and CDR2 as YENEEA. CDR3 length equals 13 residues. CDR3 DNA sequence: TGTGCCAGCAAGGGCGGGAGGGAAGAGACCCAGTACTTC. Its translation is CASKGGREETQYF.

J is TRBJ2-3 and V is TRBV6-2 or TRBV6-3; possible D gene TRBD2, 6 bases. The CDR3 runs to 11 residues. Trimming cost V 2 bases and J 10 bases, with 7 bases left between them. Germline V CDR1 and CDR2: MNHEY, SVGEGT. CDR3 amino acids: CASSYPGAQYF. The CDR3 bases are TGTGCCAGCAGTTACCCGGGGGCGCAGTATTTT.

The chain has TRBV19 and TRBJ1-5; maybe TRBD1 (5 bases). CDR3 size: 15 residues. Germline CDR1 reads LNHDA; CDR2 reads SQIVND (reference sequence). V was cut by 7 bases and J by 0 bases, with 13 bases left in between. Here the CDR3 reads CASNLGVLSNQPQHF. The CDR3 coding sequence is TGTGCCAGTAATCTAGGGGTTCTTAGCAATCAGCCCCAGCATTTT. The variable domain in full, with the rest retrieved from reference TRBV19 and TRBJ1-5, is DGGITQSPKYLFRKEGQNVTLSCEQNLNHDAMYWYRQDPGQGLRLIYYSQIVNDFQKGDIAEGYSVSREKKESFPLTVTSAQKNPTAFYLCASNLGVLSNQPQHFGDGTRLSIL.

CDR3: CASSTEPGYTGELFF. DNA of the CDR3: TGCGCCAGCAGCACGGAACCAGGTTACACCGGGGAGCTGTTTTTT. The V call is TRBV4-1, the J call TRBJ2-2; D not certain. The CDR3 has 15 residues. Looked up from germline, CDR1 is MGHRA and CDR2 is YSYEKL. V was cut by 5 bases and J by 3 bases, with 13 bases left in between.

This clone was detected once. The chain combines TRBV6-4 with TRBJ2-1; 10 bases are a match to TRBD2. The CDR3 has 15 residues. Unmatched junction bases numbered 4, after V lost 4 bases and J lost 4 bases. In germline, CDR1 is MRHNA, CDR2 SNTAGT. CDR3 amino acids: CASSVVAGGYNEQFF. Here the CDR3 DNA reads TGTGCCAGCAGTGTGGTAGCGGGAGGTTACAATGAGCAGTTCTTC.

V usage is TRBV6-2 or TRBV6-3 and J usage is TRBJ2-7, with 7 bases that match TRBD1. The germline gives CDR1 MNHEY, CDR2 SVGEGT. V dropped 2 bases and J dropped 6; count of bases not matched to a gene: 4. The CDR3 covers 13 residues. For the CDR3, the DNA is TGTGCCAGCAGTTACAGGGGGCGGGTCGAGCAGTACTTC. Translated, it gives CASSYRGRVEQYF.